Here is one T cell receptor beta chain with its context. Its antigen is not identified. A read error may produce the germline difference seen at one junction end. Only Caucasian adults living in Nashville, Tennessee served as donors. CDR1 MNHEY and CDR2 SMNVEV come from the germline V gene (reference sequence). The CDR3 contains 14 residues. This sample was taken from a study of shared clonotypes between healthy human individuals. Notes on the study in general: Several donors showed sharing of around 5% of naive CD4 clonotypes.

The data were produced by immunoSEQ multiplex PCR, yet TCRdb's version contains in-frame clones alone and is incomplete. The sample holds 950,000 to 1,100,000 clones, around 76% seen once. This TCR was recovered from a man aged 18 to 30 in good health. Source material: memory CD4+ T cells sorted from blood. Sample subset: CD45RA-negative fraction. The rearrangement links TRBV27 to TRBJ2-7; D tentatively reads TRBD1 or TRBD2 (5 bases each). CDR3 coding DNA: TGTGCCACCAGTGTCGGGGCGAGGGTACACGAGCAGTACTTC. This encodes CATSVGARVHEQYF.